The entry below describes one TCR beta chain. Authors' methods: Reference gene primer amplification yielded estimated nucleated cell counts. The protocol was immunoSEQ multiplex PCR, while the TCRdb copy is restricted to in-frame clones and leaves out a portion. The V and J calls and clone size are taken from that table; D and trimming were inferred from the DNA. The data contain almost 25,000 clones, 80% to 85% of them singletons. The CDR3 is 14 residues long. Germline V CDR1 and CDR2: MNHEY, SVGAGI. The V segment lost 4 bases and the J segment 3 bases; nucleotides outside the gene matches: 4. This sample is part of a study of blood T cell repertoires in COVID-19. Study background: Material from acute and convalescent COVID-19 was sourced from the United States, Italy and Spain.

This receptor was obtained from a human donor in a cohort sampled during active COVID-19. The rearrangement links TRBV6-5 to TRBJ2-3, with 7 bases aligning to TRBD2. Sample: peripheral blood. CDR3 nucleotide sequence: TGTGCCAGCAGTTTAGTGGGGGGGACAGATACGCAGTATTTT. Encoded protein: CASSLVGGTDTQYF.